This TCR beta chain is from a study of response to subunit inactivated influenza vaccine. TCRdb ran MiXCR on the RT-PCR reads and lists one entry per CDR3 protein. The repertoire has approximately 500,000 distinct CDR3 sequences, 11% to 15% of them found once; the top ten carry around 10%. The CDR3 has 13 amino acids. V was trimmed by 6 bases and J by 5 bases, leaving 12 bases between them. The origin of this receptor is a man aged 45 to 65 who received an inactivated influenza vaccine. The V and J genes are TRBV12-3 or TRBV12-4 and TRBJ2-3; D remains ambiguous. The material was PBMCs from blood, obtained 12 days after vaccination. The CDR3 DNA is TGTGCCAGCAGCCTCCGGGTGGGAGATACGCAGTATTTT. Its protein is CASSLRVGDTQYF.